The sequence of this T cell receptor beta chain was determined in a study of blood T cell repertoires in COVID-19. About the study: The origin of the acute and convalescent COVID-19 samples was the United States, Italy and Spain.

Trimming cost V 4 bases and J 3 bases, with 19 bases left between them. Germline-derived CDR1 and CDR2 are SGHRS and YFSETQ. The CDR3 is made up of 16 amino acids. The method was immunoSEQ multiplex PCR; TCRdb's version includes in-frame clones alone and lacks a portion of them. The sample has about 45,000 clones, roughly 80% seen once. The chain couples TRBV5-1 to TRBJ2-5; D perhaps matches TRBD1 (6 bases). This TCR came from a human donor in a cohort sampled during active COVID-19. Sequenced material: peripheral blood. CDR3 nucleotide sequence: TGCGCCAGCAGCCTCCGGCCCCCGCAGGGGAAAGAGACCCAGTACTTC. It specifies CASSLRPPQGKETQYF.